This T cell receptor beta chain is drawn from a study of T cell clones after liver transplantation. The CDR3 totals 15 residues. Germline V lookup: CDR1 LNHDA, CDR2 SQIVND (reference sequence). V trimming: 5 bases; J trimming: 1 base; junction bases outside the gene matches: 6. Sequencing was performed with immunoSEQ multiplex PCR; in TCRdb, only in-frame clones are kept and a portion is missing. The data contain more than 75,000 clones, 65% to 85% of them singletons. The V call is TRBV19, the J call TRBJ2-3, with 7 bases aligning to TRBD2. The receptor's source is a human patient who received a liver transplant. Some T cells may possibly be graft donor cells. The sequencing used CD4+ T cells from blood, collected approximately 45 months after liver transplant. CDR3 DNA sequence: TGTGCCAGTAGTGGGCTCGCGGGAGGCACAGATACGCAGTATTTT. It is translated as CASSGLAGGTDTQYF. Supplemented by reference TRBV19 and TRBJ2-3, the full variable domain reads DGGITQSPKYLFRKEGQNVTLSCEQNLNHDAMYWYRQDPGQGLRLIYYSQIVNDFQKGDIAEGYSVSREKKESFPLTVTSAQKNPTAFYLCASSGLAGGTDTQYFGPGTRLTVL.